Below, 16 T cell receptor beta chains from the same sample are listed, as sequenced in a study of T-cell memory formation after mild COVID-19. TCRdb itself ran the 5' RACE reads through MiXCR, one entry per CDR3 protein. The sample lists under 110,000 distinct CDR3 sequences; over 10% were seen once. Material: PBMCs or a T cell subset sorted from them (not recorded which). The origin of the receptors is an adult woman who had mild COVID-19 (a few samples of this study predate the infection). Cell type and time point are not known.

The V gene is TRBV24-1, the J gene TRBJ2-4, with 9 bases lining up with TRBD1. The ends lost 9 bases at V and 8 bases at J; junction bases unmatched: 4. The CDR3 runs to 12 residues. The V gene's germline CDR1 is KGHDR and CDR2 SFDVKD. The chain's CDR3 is CATADRGDIQYF. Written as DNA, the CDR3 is TGTGCCACCGCGGACAGGGGAGACATTCAGTACTTC.

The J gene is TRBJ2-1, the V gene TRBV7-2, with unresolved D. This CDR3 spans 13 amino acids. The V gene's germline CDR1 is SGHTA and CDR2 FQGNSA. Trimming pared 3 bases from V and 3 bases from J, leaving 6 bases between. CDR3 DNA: TGTGCCAGCAGCTTCTCTGACTACAATGAGCAGTTCTTC. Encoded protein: CASSFSDYNEQFF.

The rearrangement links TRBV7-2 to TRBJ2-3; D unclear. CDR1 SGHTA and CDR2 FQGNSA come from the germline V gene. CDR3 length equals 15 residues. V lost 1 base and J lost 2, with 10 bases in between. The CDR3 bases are TGTGCCAGCAGCTTAGAGGGCCGGACCACAGATACGCAGTATTTT. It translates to CASSLEGRTTDTQYF.

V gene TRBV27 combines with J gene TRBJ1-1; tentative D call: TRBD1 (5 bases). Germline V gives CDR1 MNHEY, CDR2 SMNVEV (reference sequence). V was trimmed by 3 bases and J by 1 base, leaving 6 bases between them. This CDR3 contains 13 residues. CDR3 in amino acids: CASSFDRNTEAFF. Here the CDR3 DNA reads TGTGCCAGCAGTTTTGACAGGAACACTGAAGCTTTCTTT.

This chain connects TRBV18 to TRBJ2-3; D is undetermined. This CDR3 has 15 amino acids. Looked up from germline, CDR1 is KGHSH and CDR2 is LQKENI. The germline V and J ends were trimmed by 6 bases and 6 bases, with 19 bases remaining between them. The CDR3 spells CASSPFTDVGDTQYF. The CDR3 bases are TGTGCCAGCTCGCCATTTACGGACGTAGGGGATACGCAGTATTTT.

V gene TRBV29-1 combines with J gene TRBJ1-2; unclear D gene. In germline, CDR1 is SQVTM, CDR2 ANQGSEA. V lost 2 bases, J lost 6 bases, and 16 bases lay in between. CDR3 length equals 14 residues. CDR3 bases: TGCAGCGTTGAAAGCGAGATACTCATAGATGGCTACACCTTC. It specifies CSVESEILIDGYTF.

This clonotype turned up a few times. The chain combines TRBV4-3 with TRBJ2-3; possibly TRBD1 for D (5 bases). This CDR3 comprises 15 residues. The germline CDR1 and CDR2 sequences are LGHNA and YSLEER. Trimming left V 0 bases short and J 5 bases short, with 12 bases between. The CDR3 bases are TGCGCCAGCAGCCAAGAGGGGCAGGGTCTAGATACGCAGTATTTT. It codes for CASSQEGQGLDTQYF.

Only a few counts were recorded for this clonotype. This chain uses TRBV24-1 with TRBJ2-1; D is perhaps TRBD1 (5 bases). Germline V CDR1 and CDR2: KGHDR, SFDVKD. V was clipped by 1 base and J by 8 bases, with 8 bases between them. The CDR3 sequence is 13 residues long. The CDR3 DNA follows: TGTGCCACCAGTGATTTAAGGGGCTATGAGCAGTTCTTC. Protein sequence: CATSDLRGYEQFF.

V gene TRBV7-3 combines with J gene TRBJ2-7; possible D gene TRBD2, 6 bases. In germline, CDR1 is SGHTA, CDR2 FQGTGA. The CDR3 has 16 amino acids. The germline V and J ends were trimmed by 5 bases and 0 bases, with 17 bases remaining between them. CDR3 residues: CASSRPSSVLSYEQYF. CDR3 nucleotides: TGTGCCAGCAGCCGACCGTCTAGCGTTCTCTCCTACGAGCAGTACTTC.

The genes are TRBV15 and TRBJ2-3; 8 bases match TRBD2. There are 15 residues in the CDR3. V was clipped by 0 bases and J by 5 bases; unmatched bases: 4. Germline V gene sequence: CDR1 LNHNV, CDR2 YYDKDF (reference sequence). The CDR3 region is CATSRDRAGGDTQYF. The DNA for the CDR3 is TGTGCCACCAGCAGAGATCGGGCGGGAGGAGATACGCAGTATTTT.

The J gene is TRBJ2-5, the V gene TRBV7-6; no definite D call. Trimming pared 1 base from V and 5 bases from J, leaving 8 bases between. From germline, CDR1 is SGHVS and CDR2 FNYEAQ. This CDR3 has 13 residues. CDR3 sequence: CASSLGVWETQYF. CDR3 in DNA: TGTGCCAGCAGCTTAGGGGTTTGGGAGACCCAGTACTTC.

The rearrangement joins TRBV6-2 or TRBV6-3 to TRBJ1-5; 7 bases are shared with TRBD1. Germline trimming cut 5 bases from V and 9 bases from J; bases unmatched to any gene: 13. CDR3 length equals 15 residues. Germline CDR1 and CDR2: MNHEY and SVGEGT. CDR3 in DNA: TGTGCCAGCAGTCGGATGGGACAGATGGACGGGCCCCAGCATTTT. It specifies CASSRMGQMDGPQHF.

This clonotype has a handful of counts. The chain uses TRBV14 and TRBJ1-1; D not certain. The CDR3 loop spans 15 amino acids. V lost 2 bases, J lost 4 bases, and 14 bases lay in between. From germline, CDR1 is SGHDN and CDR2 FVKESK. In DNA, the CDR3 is TGTGCCAGCAGCCAATATAAAACGGGGAGCACTGAAGCTTTCTTT. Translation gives CASSQYKTGSTEAFF. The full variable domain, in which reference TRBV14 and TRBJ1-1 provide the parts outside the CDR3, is EAGVTQFPSHSVIEKGQTVTLRCDPISGHDNLYWYRRVMGKEIKFLLHFVKESKQDESGMPNNRFLAERTGGTYSTLKVQPAELEDSGVYFCASSQYKTGSTEAFFGQGTRLTVV.

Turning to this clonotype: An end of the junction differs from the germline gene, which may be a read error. CDR3 bases: TGTGCCAGCAGTTTGTGGGACGAAAATCCGCCCCAGCATTTT. Encoded protein: CASSLWDENPPQHF. The rearrangement links TRBV6-2 or TRBV6-3 to TRBJ1-5; perhaps TRBD1 as D (5 bases). The CDR3 extends over 14 amino acids. CDR1 is MNHEY and CDR2 is SVGEGT in the germline V gene.

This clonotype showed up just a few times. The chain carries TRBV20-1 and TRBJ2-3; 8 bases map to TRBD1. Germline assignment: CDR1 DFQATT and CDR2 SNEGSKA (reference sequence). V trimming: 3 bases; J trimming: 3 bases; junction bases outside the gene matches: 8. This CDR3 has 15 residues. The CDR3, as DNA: TGCAGTGCTAGCTGGACAGGGAAGAAGACAGATACGCAGTATTTT. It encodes CSASWTGKKTDTQYF.

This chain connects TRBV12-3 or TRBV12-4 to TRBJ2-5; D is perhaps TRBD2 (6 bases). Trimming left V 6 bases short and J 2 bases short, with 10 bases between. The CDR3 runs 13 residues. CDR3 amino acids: CASSTGEQETQYF. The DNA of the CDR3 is TGTGCCAGCAGCACGGGGGAACAAGAGACCCAGTACTTC.